This T cell receptor (beta chain) was sequenced during a study of identical twins. Study-wide results and caveats: For out-of-frame beta sequences, excess twin sharing was weaker. High-abundance cord blood beta clonotypes had fewer insertions; memory repertoires showed none.

The CDR3 covers 15 residues. In germline, CDR1 is MDHEN, CDR2 SYDVKM. This clonotype was counted a few times. Antigen specificity is unknown. The authors used template switching to add a universal primer site and gave cDNA unique molecular identifiers. Each CDR3 protein gets one entry after TCRdb re-called the 5' RACE reads with MiXCR. The table shows more than 1.5 million distinct CDR3 sequences, with roughly 35% occurring only once. V gene TRBV28 combines with J gene TRBJ2-5; D assignment may be TRBD1 or TRBD2 (5 bases each). The assigned J gene may be wrong: the sequence end matches TRBJ2-7 better. The sequence derives from a newborn girl in good health. Sample: cord blood. The CDR3 loop is CASSLFPGTGHEQYF. The DNA for the CDR3 is TGTGCCAGCAGTTTATTCCCCGGGACGGGTCACGAGCAGTACTTC.